The clone carrying this T cell receptor (beta chain) was counted only a few times. The CDR3 runs 15 residues. V was shortened by 5 bases and J by 3 bases, with 16 bases between the two germline ends. The germline V gene has CDR1 SEHNR and CDR2 FQNEAQ (reference sequence). Time point reported: patch test 1, 2 weeks after DPC sensitization. Treatment specified: therapeutic diphenylcyclopropenone sensitization with weekly scalp DPC. The record originates from a study of human T cells and chemical hapten exposure. Whole-study context: 2% DPC applied to a 2 cm by 2 cm arm area sensitized donors.

Original processing methods: Across samples, TCR counts had a median of roughly 98,000 and ranged from roughly 20,000 to 690,600. TCRdb re-derived calls from the RACE reads in MiXCR, one entry per CDR3 protein. The V and J calls follow TCRdb's processing rather than the paper's. The sample includes 95,000 to 150,000 distinct CDR3 sequences, around 15% of them seen just once. The sample consisted of whole blood, taken in connection with sensitization to the hapten diphenylcyclopropenone (DPC). This chain connects TRBV7-9 to TRBJ1-1; no clear D. This receptor was obtained from a man aged 18-30 years with alopecia areata. Some clones in this sample may be carry-over from other donors' samples. CDR3 protein: CASSGDRRADTEAFF. For the CDR3, the DNA is TGTGCCAGCAGCGGAGACCGGAGAGCGGACACTGAAGCTTTCTTT.